A single sample gave rise to the 30 T cell receptor beta chains below, sequenced in a study of blood T cell repertoires in COVID-19. Sequencing was performed with immunoSEQ multiplex PCR; in TCRdb, only in-frame clones are kept and a portion is missing. The repertoire has around 9,000 clones, about 81% of them found once; the top ten carry roughly 24%. The sample taken for sequencing was peripheral blood. Receptors originate from a man in his sixties with active COVID-19.

This chain uses TRBV28 with TRBJ2-2; D possibly corresponds to TRBD2 (6 bases). Trimming removed 7 bases from V and 6 bases from J, with 12 bases in between. This CDR3 contains 13 residues. Germline CDR1 MDHEN, CDR2 SYDVKM. The CDR3 bases are TGTGCCAGCACCCTGACTAGTCCCGGGGAGCTGTTTTTT. This encodes CASTLTSPGELFF.

This chain links TRBV5-5 with TRBJ1-1, with TRBD1 matching 9 bases. The CDR3 runs 14 residues. CDR1 is SGHKS and CDR2 is YYEKEE in the germline V gene (reference sequence). Trimming cost V 4 bases and J 1 base; bases outside gene matches: 2. The CDR3 nucleotides are TGTGCCAGCAGCCCGGGACAGGGGAACACTGAAGCTTTCTTT. Translated: CASSPGQGNTEAFF.

In this sample, this clone turned up a few times. V gene TRBV6-5 combines with J gene TRBJ2-7; D may be TRBD2 (5 bases). The V end lost 6 bases, the J end lost 3 bases, and 15 bases lay between the germline ends. This CDR3 contains 14 residues. Germline loops: CDR1 MNHEY, CDR2 SVGAGI. The CDR3 DNA sequence: TGTGCCAGCAGGAGGGTCGGTAGTAACTACGAGCAGTACTTC. This sequence encodes CASRRVGSNYEQYF.

This clone appeared a few times. The chain is built from TRBV5-1 and TRBJ1-1; 7 bases fit TRBD1. The CDR3 contains 15 residues. CDR1 is SGHRS and CDR2 is YFSETQ in the germline V gene. V trimming: 4 bases; J trimming: 5 bases; junction bases outside the gene matches: 11. The CDR3 sequence: CASSLRQGGGTEAFF. In DNA, the CDR3 is TGCGCCAGCAGCCTAAGACAGGGAGGAGGGACTGAAGCTTTCTTT.

V usage is TRBV12-5 and J usage is TRBJ2-5, with D possibly TRBD2 on 6 matching bases. CDR3 length equals 14 residues. CDR1 and CDR2 (germline): LGHNT, FRNRAP. Trimming stripped 3 bases from V and 5 bases from J, with 13 bases between. CDR3 residues: CASGLWGREETQYF. The CDR3 DNA is TGTGCTAGTGGTTTATGGGGCCGGGAGGAGACCCAGTACTTC. Based on the CDR3 plus reference TRBV12-5 and TRBJ2-5, the full variable domain is DARVTQTPRHKVTEMGQEVTMRCQPILGHNTVFWYRQTMMQGLELLAYFRNRAPLDDSGMPKDRFSAEMPDATLATLKIQPSEPRDSAVYFCASGLWGREETQYFGPGTRLLVL.

The rearrangement links TRBV7-6 to TRBJ2-7; unclear D gene. The CDR3 has 13 residues. Between the trimmed V and J ends, which lost 5 bases and 1 base, there was a span of 9 bases. Germline V CDR1 and CDR2: SGHVS, FNYEAQ. CDR3 sequence (DNA): TGTGCCAGCAGCCGGCGAGCGTCCTACGAGCAGTACTTC. Translating it yields CASSRRASYEQYF.

The gene calls are TRBV11-1 and TRBJ2-7; 9 positions agree with TRBD1. The V and J ends lost 0 bases and 1 base, in that order; junction bases with no gene match: 1. Germline assignment: CDR1 SGHAT and CDR2 FQDESV (reference sequence). The CDR3 is 15 amino acids. In DNA form, the CDR3 reads TGTGCCAGCAGCTTAGCCGGGACAGGGTCCTACGAGCAGTACTTC. Translated: CASSLAGTGSYEQYF.

The V gene is TRBV7-8, the J gene TRBJ1-5, with D possibly matching TRBD1 (5 bases). V was pared by 4 bases and J by 5 bases, with 15 bases between. This CDR3 comprises 15 residues. CDR1 and CDR2 (germline): SGHVS, FQNEAQ. In DNA, the CDR3 is TGTGCCAGCAGCTCGATTCGGGGGGGTGATCAGCCCCAGCATTTT. Amino acid sequence: CASSSIRGGDQPQHF.

Notes on this clone: A read error may produce the germline difference seen at one junction end. The gene calls are TRBV7-7 and TRBJ2-1, with TRBD2 matching over 10 bases. Germline V lookup: CDR1 SSHAT, CDR2 FNYEAQ (reference sequence). This CDR3 has 16 amino acids. This CDR3 is CASSPYIAGGYNEQFF. CDR3 DNA: TGTGCTAGCAGCCCTTATATAGCGGGGGGCTACAATGAGCAGTTCTTC.

The rearrangement links TRBV24-1 to TRBJ1-1; 7 nucleotides align to TRBD1. Unmatched junction bases numbered 3, after V lost 3 bases and J lost 6 bases. Per germline, CDR1 KGHDR and CDR2 SFDVKD. The CDR3 spans 13 residues. CDR3 sequence reads: CATSDDRVAEAFF. In DNA, the CDR3 is TGTGCCACCAGTGATGACAGGGTGGCTGAAGCTTTCTTT.

The chain uses TRBV18 and TRBJ2-4; no firm D call. This CDR3 is 12 amino acids long. V lost 8 bases and J lost 0, with 5 bases in between. Germline V gene data show CDR1 as KGHSH and CDR2 as LQKENI. This CDR3 reads CASPPAKNIQYF. CDR3 nucleotide sequence: TGTGCCAGCCCTCCAGCCAAAAACATTCAGTACTTC.

This clone was seen a few times. The CDR3 DNA follows: TGTGCCAGCAGTTACTTGGAGGGTTCCTACGAGCAGTACTTC. This codes for CASSYLEGSYEQYF. The gene calls are TRBV6-2 or TRBV6-3 and TRBJ2-7, with D possibly being TRBD2 (6 bases). This CDR3 has 14 residues. Germline assignment: CDR1 MNHEY and CDR2 SVGEGT. The ends were cut back, 1 base at V and 1 base at J, with 8 bases in the middle.

The V and J genes are TRBV6-5 and TRBJ1-6; the D is unclear. The V and J ends lost 6 bases and 8 bases respectively, with 17 bases between them. CDR1 is MNHEY and CDR2 is SVGAGI in the germline V gene. The CDR3 has 15 amino acids. The CDR3 DNA reads as TGTGCCAGCAGACGAGTGCACTACGAGGATTCACCCCTCCACTTT. Translation: CASRRVHYEDSPLHF.

The chain links TRBV5-8 to TRBJ1-1; 7 nucleotides match TRBD1. In germline, CDR1 is SGHTS, CDR2 YDEGEE. This CDR3 comprises 13 residues. CDR3: CAKGAKTDTEAFF. CDR3 DNA sequence: TGTGCAAAGGGGGCAAAGACGGACACTGAAGCTTTCTTT.

This sequence joins TRBV2 and TRBJ2-7, with 10 bases that match TRBD1. CDR3 length: 12 amino acids. CDR1 is SNHLY, CDR2 FYNNEI, per germline. Unmatched junction bases numbered 5, after V lost 3 bases and J lost 12 bases. The CDR3 protein is CASSDGTGVWYF. Written as DNA, the CDR3 is TGTGCCAGCAGTGACGGGACAGGGGTTTGGTACTTC.

The J gene is TRBJ2-7, the V gene TRBV27, with TRBD2 matching over 9 bases. CDR1 is MNHEY and CDR2 is SMNVEV in the germline V gene (reference sequence). This CDR3 has 16 amino acids. J was trimmed by 5 bases and V by 8 bases; bases with no gene match: 16. The CDR3 protein is CASRSVWAGGPHEQYF. The CDR3 DNA follows: TGTGCCAGCCGCAGCGTCTGGGCGGGGGGGCCCCACGAGCAGTACTTC.

This chain uses TRBV27 with TRBJ2-7; tentative D call: TRBD2 (5 bases). The V and J ends lost 3 bases and 3 bases respectively, with 9 bases between them. Germline V lookup: CDR1 MNHEY, CDR2 SMNVEV (reference sequence). The CDR3 length is 13 residues. CDR3 region: CASSLRGLYEQYF. CDR3 in DNA: TGTGCCAGCAGTTTGCGCGGGCTCTACGAGCAGTACTTC.

This sequence joins TRBV28 and TRBJ2-7; D is possibly TRBD2 (6 bases). Per the germline V gene, CDR1 is MDHEN and CDR2 is SYDVKM. This CDR3 is 13 amino acids long. Deletions cut 8 bases from V and 0 bases from J, with 11 bases between. The CDR3 spells CASLGGSSYEQYF. In DNA, the CDR3 is TGTGCCAGCCTAGGAGGGAGCTCCTACGAGCAGTACTTC.

The genes are TRBV5-8 and TRBJ2-5, with a weak D call TRBD1 (6 bases). Trimming took 2 bases from V and 5 from J, leaving 13 bases between them. Germline assignment: CDR1 SGHTS and CDR2 YDEGEE. This CDR3 contains 14 residues. The DNA of the CDR3 is TGTGCCAGCAGCTTTGCTGGGGGCTGGGAGACCCAGTACTTC. This encodes CASSFAGGWETQYF.

This chain links TRBV30 with TRBJ1-2; the D gene is possibly TRBD1 (6 bases). Trimming removed 2 bases at V and 5 bases at J, with 9 bases between. This CDR3 has 12 residues. Germline V gene data show CDR1 as GTSNPN and CDR2 as SVGIG (reference sequence). Here the CDR3 reads CAWSRQAYGYTF. The CDR3, as DNA: TGTGCCTGGAGTAGACAGGCTTATGGCTACACCTTC.

The V and J genes are TRBV30 and TRBJ1-1; TRBD1 is a possible D gene (5 bases). Germline CDR1 is GTSNPN and CDR2 is SVGIG (reference sequence). With 0 bases removed from V and 5 bases from J, the gap between germline ends came to 13 bases. CDR3 length: 14 residues. CDR3 amino acids: CAWSVGPGRTEAFF. DNA of the CDR3: TGTGCCTGGAGTGTGGGACCCGGGAGGACTGAAGCTTTCTTT.

The gene calls are TRBV7-9 and TRBJ2-6; 8 positions agree with TRBD1. The V gene end was trimmed by 2 bases and the J gene end by 4 bases; junction bases not matched to a gene: 7. This CDR3 is built from 17 residues. Germline V gene lookup returns CDR1 SEHNR and CDR2 FQNEAQ (reference sequence). The CDR3 DNA is TGTGCCAGCAGCTTACGGCAGGGGGCGCAGGGGGCCAACGTCCTGACTTTC. Translating it yields CASSLRQGAQGANVLTF.

As DNA, the CDR3 is TGTGCCAGCAGTTACTCGGGTCCCAGCGGGATCTACAATGAGCAGTTCTTC. Protein product: CASSYSGPSGIYNEQFF. The J gene is TRBJ2-1, the V gene TRBV6-2 or TRBV6-3; 7 bases fit TRBD2. Trimming took 0 bases from V and 3 from J; bases not matched to a gene: 8. The CDR3 extends over 17 amino acids. Per germline, CDR1 MNHEY and CDR2 SVGEGT.

The rearrangement joins TRBV3-1 (or the pseudogene TRBV3-2) to TRBJ2-2; 7 nucleotides agree with TRBD1. With 4 bases clipped from V and 5 bases from J, the junction kept 13 bases outside the gene matches. Germline lookup yields CDR1 LGHDT and CDR2 YNNKEL (reference sequence). The CDR3 loop spans 17 amino acids. As DNA, the CDR3 is TGTGCCAGCAGCCGACCCCAAGGGGGCGTGCGGACCGGGGAGCTGTTTTTT. This translates into CASSRPQGGVRTGELFF.

This chain joins TRBV24-1 and TRBJ2-3; D is perhaps TRBD1 (5 bases). Per the germline V gene, CDR1 is KGHDR and CDR2 is SFDVKD. CDR3 size: 15 residues. Between the trimmed V and J ends, which lost 5 bases and 0 bases, there was a span of 11 bases. In DNA, the CDR3 is TGTGCCACCAGTGCGGCAGGGAAAAGCACAGATACGCAGTATTTT. This sequence encodes CATSAAGKSTDTQYF.

V and J are TRBV6-6 and TRBJ1-1, with 7 bases fitting TRBD1. J was trimmed by 8 bases and V by 0 bases; bases with no gene match: 6. Germline V gives CDR1 MNHNY, CDR2 SVGAGI (reference sequence). The CDR3 length is 14 residues. Written as DNA, the CDR3 is TGTGCCAGCAGTTACTCAGACAGGGTAAGGGAAGCTTTCTTT. Its protein is CASSYSDRVREAFF.

This sequence joins TRBV11-2 and TRBJ1-1; no definite D call. Germline V gives CDR1 SGHAT, CDR2 FQNNGV. Trimming shortened V by 2 bases and J by 6 bases, and 19 bases separated the two germline ends. There are 16 residues in the CDR3. CDR3 in DNA: TGTGCCAGCAGCTTATCTGCGGCGGGCTTCTACTCTGAAGCTTTCTTT. It encodes CASSLSAAGFYSEAFF.

The genes are TRBV7-9 and TRBJ1-4; 7 bases are a match to TRBD1. CDR3 length: 15 residues. Germline V gene sequence: CDR1 SEHNR, CDR2 FQNEAQ (reference sequence). With 0 bases clipped from V and 7 bases from J, the junction kept 5 bases outside the gene matches. CDR3 residues: CASSLAQGGGEKLFF. CDR3 bases: TGTGCCAGCAGCTTAGCTCAGGGGGGAGGTGAAAAACTGTTTTTT.

The sample holds a few counts of this clone. The V call is TRBV24-1, the J call TRBJ2-1; the D gene is possibly TRBD2 (5 bases). CDR3 size: 13 residues. V dropped 0 bases and J dropped 10 bases, with 9 bases sitting between them. CDR1 is KGHDR and CDR2 is SFDVKD in the germline V gene. The CDR3 DNA reads as TGTGCCACCAGTGATTTGCGGGATGGGGAGCAGTTCTTC. It is translated as CATSDLRDGEQFF.

This rearrangement joins TRBV5-4 to TRBJ2-1; D uncertain. Trimming shortened V by 3 bases and J by 10 bases, and 8 bases separated the two germline ends. Germline lookup yields CDR1 SGHNT and CDR2 YYREEE (reference sequence). CDR3 size: 11 residues. The CDR3 DNA reads TGTGCCAGCAGCTGGGCTGGGGAGCAGTTCTTC. Encoded protein: CASSWAGEQFF. The variable domain in full, with the rest retrieved from reference TRBV5-4 and TRBJ2-1, is ETGVTQSPTHLIKTRGQQVTLRCSSQSGHNTVSWYQQALGQGPQFIFQYYREEENGRGNFPPRFSGLQFPNYSSELNVNALELDDSALYLCASSWAGEQFFGPGTRLTVL.